This TCR beta chain emerged from a study of T cells in Graves' hyperthyroidism and ophthalmopathy (dated by TCRdb to between 2018 and 2021). In the study overall: Peripheral blood was sampled at the time of initial diagnosis, prior to any treatment. Whether ophthalmopathy could be predicted prospectively was tested in an independent validation cohort made up of about 18 hyperthyroidism patients plus 17 patients who later progressed to ophthalmopathy. Thyroid tissue and blood T-cell repertoires from several Graves' hyperthyroidism patients were also compared in the study. The paper describes TCR Vbeta CDR3 sequencing of around 140 peripheral blood samples, made up of roughly 40 ophthalmopathy patients, around 73 hyperthyroidism patients and 17 progressor patients. The approximately 100 discovery patients were randomly split 7:3 into training and test sets. After sampling, hyperthyroidism patients received methimazole starting at 30 mg daily, and ophthalmopathy patients received high-dose intravenous methylprednisolone. To identify distinguishing TCR V-J signatures, a discovery cohort of about a hundred patients was used, comprising some 45 with Graves' ophthalmopathy and 57 with stable Graves' hyperthyroidism. Results and caveats for the whole study, not just this receptor: Ophthalmopathy was separated from stable hyperthyroidism by a 13 V-J signature model, with over 85% sensitivity and about 81% specificity obtained in cross-validation and 80%/75% obtained in testing. In validation, progression to ophthalmopathy was predicted by the model with roughly 69% sensitivity and 72.22% specificity, a median of approximately 6.5 months before onset. Most expanded thyroid clonotypes (frequency above 0.001) were also detected in blood, a finding suggesting that blood repertoires may reflect thyroid immune responses. No statistical method was used to fix the sample size in advance, and group allocation was not hidden from the investigators.

The TCR beta CDR3 regions were amplified from the RNA transcripts. For the first round of RT-PCR on the TCR CDR3, the HTBI primer set was used together with the Qiagen OneStep RT-PCR kit. The libraries were constructed in a second round of multiplex PCR and then size-selected and purified. Sequencing of the libraries was done on an Illumina HiSeq2000 using paired-end 100 bp reads. Per the authors' processing: SOAPnuke was used to process the raw data, removing reads that contained adapters or uncalled bases, had a mean Phred below 15, or lacked an exact match to the constant primer or identifier. COPE v1.2.5 was used to merge the high-quality paired reads, and each unique nucleotide sequence was defined as a clonotype. MiTCR v1.1 was used to align clonotypes to the IMGT TRBV, TRBD and TRBJ reference segments. Analysis was restricted to V-J combinations with a frequency above 0.0001, which covered roughly 99% of repertoires. The TCS score was defined as F50 (clonal expansion) divided by E x V (chaos), with BLOSUM62-based TCRdist calculated between CDR3 peptides within each V-J. Welch's t-statistics and random forest reduced 500 to 550 V-J features to roughly 13, which were used in a naive Bayes classifier (R e1071). TCRdb passed the public sequencing reads through fastp at Q25 and MiXCR, retaining productive beta sequences. Rows with a matching CDR3 protein are joined into one entry that keeps the most common DNA and genes. The V and J calls shown here were made by TCRdb, not taken from the authors' results. For this sample the table gives some 550,000 distinct CDR3 sequences, of which 16% were detected only once. The ten largest clones capture under 3.5% of the sample.

In the ophthalmopathy patients, disease was moderately to severely active, with a Clinical Activity Score of 3 or more, a NOSPECS grade of 4 or more, and a duration of less than 3 months. Any patient with an uncontrolled infection, another autoimmune disease, pregnancy or lactation was excluded. Diagnoses relied on clinical symptoms, serum thyroxine and TRAb, thyroid ultrasound and orbital computed tomography. Ficoll-Paque density gradient centrifugation was used to isolate PBMCs from 10 ml of fresh peripheral blood. Trizol reagent was used to extract total RNA, and RNA quality was then checked on an Agilent 2100 Bioanalyzer. V drops 3 bases and J drops 6 bases, leaving 11 bases in between. The germline V gene sets CDR1 to MNHNS and CDR2 to SASEGT. The CDR3 contains 13 residues, cysteine and phenylalanine counted. Only the CDR3 region is kept as DNA, spanning 39 bases read in frame from base 1. Ten or more counts support this clonotype. Its target antigen remains unknown. No clone much larger than this one lies a single base away; base qualities are absent.

This receptor was identified in a woman between 35 and 50 years old with Graves' ophthalmopathy. The sequence is built from TRBV6-1 and TRBJ1-2; there is no confident call for the D gene. The sequenced sample consisted of blood. This receptor carries the CDR3 CASSDATEHGYTF. Read as DNA, the sequence is TGTGCCAGCAGTGATGCGACCGAGCATGGCTACACCTTC.